The 29 T cell receptor beta chains presented below share a single source sample, sequenced in a study of Ad26.COV2.S vaccination and SARS-CoV-2 variants. The treatment denotes: around 19 received Ad26.COV2.S at low or high dose, single or two shots; a few received placebo; per-sample allocation not given. The investigators took samples on day 63 after the first vaccine or placebo injection. The protocol was immunoSEQ multiplex PCR, while the TCRdb copy is restricted to in-frame clones and leaves out a portion. This table has just under 250,000 clones, approximately 88% appearing once. The sample consisted of peripheral blood, taken in a trial of Ad26.COV2.S vaccine versus placebo. These receptor sequences come from a person between 18 and 59 years old who received the Ad26.COV2.S COVID-19 vaccine or a placebo.

The rearrangement joins TRBV19 to TRBJ2-2; D is perhaps TRBD1 (5 bases). This CDR3 is built from 16 residues. The germline CDR1 and CDR2 sequences are LNHDA and SQIVND (reference sequence). V lost 1 base and J lost 2, with 11 bases in between. The CDR3 protein is CASSIAPDTNTGELFF. DNA for the CDR3: TGTGCCAGTAGTATAGCCCCGGACACCAACACCGGGGAGCTGTTTTTT. The full variable domain, with the rest looked up from reference TRBV19 and TRBJ2-2, is DGGITQSPKYLFRKEGQNVTLSCEQNLNHDAMYWYRQDPGQGLRLIYYSQIVNDFQKGDIAEGYSVSREKKESFPLTVTSAQKNPTAFYLCASSIAPDTNTGELFFGEGSRLTVL.

The chain has TRBV4-1 and TRBJ2-1; 8 nucleotides match TRBD1. The germline V gene has CDR1 MGHRA and CDR2 YSYEKL. This CDR3 comprises 19 residues. Germline trimming cut 0 bases from V and 2 bases from J; bases unmatched to any gene: 12. The CDR3 nucleotides are TGCGCCAGCAGCCAAGAGCAGACAGGGGCCCCCCCAACCTACAATGAGCAGTTCTTC. Residues: CASSQEQTGAPPTYNEQFF.

This chain uses TRBV4-3 with TRBJ2-3; D is tentatively TRBD1 or TRBD2 (5 bases each). The CDR3 has 15 amino acids. Trimming took 2 bases from V and 1 from J, leaving 10 bases between them. Germline V gene lookup returns CDR1 LGHNA and CDR2 YSLEER. The CDR3 loop reads CASSQYRGGTDTQYF. The CDR3 DNA reads TGCGCCAGCAGCCAATATAGGGGAGGCACAGATACGCAGTATTTT.

The chain recombines TRBV2 with TRBJ2-7; 7 nucleotides match TRBD1. CDR3 length equals 15 residues. CDR1 SNHLY and CDR2 FYNNEI come from the germline V gene. With V trimmed by 4 bases and J by 1 base, 7 bases remained unmatched. CDR3 loop: CASSAATGPSYEQYF. Written as DNA, the CDR3 is TGTGCCAGCAGTGCTGCGACAGGGCCTTCCTACGAGCAGTACTTC.

The chain recombines TRBV27 with TRBJ1-2; weak D call: TRBD1 (5 bases). Germline V CDR1 and CDR2: MNHEY, SMNVEV (reference sequence). CDR3 size: 11 residues. The V end lost 6 bases, the J end lost 5 bases, and 7 bases lay between the germline ends. The CDR3 spells CASRAGYGYTF. The CDR3 nucleotides are TGTGCCAGCAGGGCAGGGTATGGCTACACCTTC.

The rearrangement uses TRBV28 and TRBJ2-1, with 8 bases lining up with TRBD2. This CDR3 is 14 amino acids long. V shed 2 bases, J shed 5 bases, and the junction held 2 bases outside the gene matches. In germline, CDR1 is MDHEN, CDR2 SYDVKM. The DNA for the CDR3 is TGTGCCAGCAGTTTACTAGCGGGCAACAATGAGCAGTTCTTC. Protein product: CASSLLAGNNEQFF. Drawing the rest from reference TRBV28 and TRBJ2-1, the complete variable domain is DVKVTQSSRYLVKRTGEKVFLECVQDMDHENMFWYRQDPGLGLRLIYFSYDVKMKEKGDIPEGYSVSREKKERFSLILESASTNQTSMYLCASSLLAGNNEQFFGPGTRLTVL.

The CDR3 DNA sequence: TGTGCCAGCAGCCCCCGGGGGACAGGGCCCTACGAGCAGTACTTC. It translates to CASSPRGTGPYEQYF. V is TRBV9 and J is TRBJ2-7; 9 bases fit TRBD1. Germline V gene data show CDR1 as SGDLS and CDR2 as YYNGEE. V was clipped by 4 bases and J by 2 bases; unmatched bases: 7. This CDR3 is 15 amino acids long.

The chain recombines TRBV3-1 (or the pseudogene TRBV3-2) with TRBJ1-2; 7 nucleotides agree with TRBD1. The CDR3 runs 15 residues. Germline loops: CDR1 LGHDT, CDR2 YNNKEL (reference sequence). V trimming: 3 bases; J trimming: 6 bases; junction bases outside the gene matches: 10. The CDR3 loop reads CASSHSDRWKDGYTF. The CDR3 nucleotides read TGTGCCAGCAGCCACTCGGACAGGTGGAAAGATGGCTACACCTTC.

The chain couples TRBV5-6 to TRBJ1-2, with D perhaps TRBD1 (5 bases). V was pared by 3 bases and J by 4 bases, with 25 bases between. CDR1 is SGHDT, CDR2 YYEEEE, per germline. The CDR3 has 18 amino acids. CDR3 DNA sequence: TGTGCCAGCAGCTACAGGTTCACTGCCGGGGCCCTCACCTATGGCTACACCTTC. Translated, it gives CASSYRFTAGALTYGYTF. The variable domain in full, completed from reference TRBV5-6 and TRBJ1-2, reads DAGVTQSPTHLIKTRGQQVTLRCSPKSGHDTVSWYQQALGQGPQFIFQYYEEEERQRGNFPDRFSGHQFPNYSSELNVNALLLGDSALYLCASSYRFTAGALTYGYTFGSGTRLTVV.

The chain links TRBV28 to TRBJ2-3; no firm D call. Per the germline V gene, CDR1 is MDHEN and CDR2 is SYDVKM. The CDR3 is made up of 13 amino acids. V was shortened by 5 bases and J by 2 bases, with 8 bases between the two germline ends. In DNA, the CDR3 is TGTGCCAGCAGTCCACCCTACACAGATACGCAGTATTTT. Protein product: CASSPPYTDTQYF.

The chain couples TRBV5-6 to TRBJ2-1, with D possibly called TRBD1 or TRBD2 (5 bases each). Per the germline V gene, CDR1 is SGHDT and CDR2 is YYEEEE. The CDR3 has 13 amino acids. Trimming cost V 4 bases and J 6 bases, with 11 bases left between them. The CDR3 DNA reads as TGTGCCAGCAGCCCACGGGGCCTCAATGAGCAGTTCTTC. Protein: CASSPRGLNEQFF.

Details on this clone: The sample contains more than one DNA sequence encoding this CDR3. The chain uses TRBV12-3 or TRBV12-4 and TRBJ2-7; D is unresolved. The CDR3 totals 13 residues. V lost 2 bases, J lost 2 bases, and 7 bases lay in between. CDR3 sequence (DNA): TGTGCCAGCAGTTTAAGGGTTACCTACGAGCAGTACTTC. As protein: CASSLRVTYEQYF.

J is TRBJ2-7 and V is TRBV6-2 or TRBV6-3; either TRBD1 or TRBD2 may supply D (5 bases each). The V and J ends lost 2 bases and 6 bases respectively, with 20 bases between them. Germline assignment: CDR1 MNHEY and CDR2 SVGEGT. CDR3 length: 16 residues. CDR3 DNA sequence: TGTGCCAGCAGTTACGGGCCCACCGCAGGGAGATCCGAGCAGTACTTC. It is translated as CASSYGPTAGRSEQYF.

This chain links TRBV19 with TRBJ2-1; tentatively, D is TRBD2 (5 bases). Germline CDR1 is LNHDA and CDR2 is SQIVND (reference sequence). The CDR3 runs 13 residues. The V end lost 4 bases, the J end lost 5 bases, and 9 bases lay between the germline ends. The CDR3 loop reads CASSTGINNEQFF. The DNA of the CDR3 is TGTGCCAGTAGTACGGGGATAAACAATGAGCAGTTCTTC.

This chain joins TRBV6-2 or TRBV6-3 and TRBJ2-1; 14 nucleotides agree with TRBD2. This CDR3 is 16 amino acids long. V dropped 2 bases and J dropped 8; count of bases not matched to a gene: 5. From germline, CDR1 is MNHEY and CDR2 SVGEGT. The DNA for the CDR3 is TGTGCCAGCAGTTACGATGGGACTAGCGGGGGTTATGAGCAGTTCTTC. Translated: CASSYDGTSGGYEQFF.

The chain couples TRBV29-1 to TRBJ1-3, with 8 bases identical to TRBD1. V lost 0 bases, J lost 4 bases, and 5 bases stayed unmatched. The CDR3 is 15 amino acids. Germline V gives CDR1 SQVTM, CDR2 ANQGSEA. CDR3 coding DNA: TGCAGCGTTGAAGATGTTCAGGGGGCAGGAAACACCATATATTTT. Translated: CSVEDVQGAGNTIYF.

Here the CDR3 reads CASSLVRGGFTDTQYF. DNA for the CDR3: TGTGCCAGCAGCTTAGTTCGGGGGGGGTTCACAGATACGCAGTATTTT. The chain joins TRBV7-2 to TRBJ2-3; the match to TRBD2 covers 8 bases. The germline gives CDR1 SGHTA, CDR2 FQGNSA. Trimming took 1 base from V and 2 from J; bases not matched to a gene: 5. CDR3 length: 16 residues. The full variable domain, its missing parts supplied by reference TRBV7-2 and TRBJ2-3, is GAGVSQSPSNKVTEKGKDVELRCDPISGHTALYWYRQSLGQGLEFLIYFQGNSAPDKSGLPSDRFSAERTGGSVSTLTIQRTQQEDSAVYLCASSLVRGGFTDTQYFGPGTRLTVL.

The chain joins TRBV27 to TRBJ2-3; D may correspond to TRBD1 or TRBD2 (6 bases each). The CDR3 has 15 amino acids. Trimming removed 7 bases at V and 4 bases at J, with 18 bases between. The V gene's germline CDR1 is MNHEY and CDR2 SMNVEV (reference sequence). The chain's CDR3 is CASTQEGGSSDTQYF. The CDR3 DNA follows: TGTGCCAGCACTCAAGAGGGGGGCAGTTCAGATACGCAGTATTTT.

V usage is TRBV6-5 and J usage is TRBJ2-7, with D possibly TRBD1 on 5 matching bases. The V end lost 5 bases, the J end lost 3 bases, and 17 bases lay between the germline ends. Germline CDR1 and CDR2: MNHEY and SVGAGI. This CDR3 region has 15 residues. The CDR3 DNA is TGTGCCAGCAGTCTCGAAGGGGTGGTGGACTACGAGCAGTACTTC. It yields the protein CASSLEGVVDYEQYF.

The chain couples TRBV6-6 to TRBJ1-6; TRBD1 might be the D (6 bases). The germline V gene encodes CDR1 MNHNY and CDR2 SVGAGI (reference sequence). V was shortened by 6 bases and J by 6 bases, with 15 bases between the two germline ends. The CDR3 sequence is 15 residues long. The CDR3 nucleotides read TGTGCCAGCAGCGTCCAGGGGATGGGTAATTCACCCCTCCACTTT. As protein: CASSVQGMGNSPLHF.

The rearrangement links TRBV5-6 to TRBJ2-7; 9 nucleotides match TRBD1. Germline CDR1 SGHDT, CDR2 YYEEEE. The CDR3 is 16 residues long. V lost 0 bases and J lost 2; bases outside the gene matches: 6. CDR3 sequence (DNA): TGTGCCAGCAGCTTGGCGGACTGGACAGGGGCCTACGAGCAGTACTTC. Protein sequence: CASSLADWTGAYEQYF.

As for this clone: A single base separates this from a much larger clone, so it may be a read error. The genes are TRBV11-2 and TRBJ2-1; TRBD1 matches at 11 bases. V lost 3 bases and J lost 4; bases outside the gene matches: 2. The V gene's germline CDR1 is SGHAT and CDR2 FQNNGV. This CDR3 spans 15 amino acids. This CDR3 reads CASSLGQGVYNEQFF. CDR3 bases: TGTGCCAGCAGCTTGGGACAGGGGGTTTACAATGAGCAGTTCTTC.

The chain recombines TRBV5-6 with TRBJ1-2, with TRBD1 identical over 7 bases. The CDR3 has 14 amino acids. Germline-derived CDR1 and CDR2 are SGHDT and YYEEEE. The trim removed 2 bases at V and 6 bases at J, leaving 7 bases unmatched. CDR3 DNA: TGTGCCAGCAGCTTCCTAGGGACAGCCCATGGCTACACCTTC. Translated: CASSFLGTAHGYTF.

The V gene is TRBV27, the J gene TRBJ2-3, with TRBD2 matching 8 bases. There are 15 residues in the CDR3. V trimming: 6 bases; J trimming: 3 bases; junction bases outside the gene matches: 8. Germline V gene data show CDR1 as MNHEY and CDR2 as SMNVEV (reference sequence). The CDR3 region is CASSLSGSPTDTQYF. The CDR3 nucleotides are TGTGCCAGCAGCCTAAGCGGGAGCCCTACAGATACGCAGTATTTT.

The V gene is TRBV19, the J gene TRBJ2-1, with 7 bases matching TRBD2. The V gene end was trimmed by 3 bases and the J gene end by 5 bases; junction bases not matched to a gene: 4. The V gene's germline CDR1 is LNHDA and CDR2 SQIVND (reference sequence). This CDR3 is 14 amino acids long. CDR3 DNA: TGTGCCAGTAGTATCGGGGGGAGGGACAATGAGCAGTTCTTC. Its protein product is CASSIGGRDNEQFF.

This chain connects TRBV7-2 to TRBJ2-5; 9 nucleotides match TRBD2. The CDR3 is 13 residues long. Germline CDR1 reads SGHTA; CDR2 reads FQGNSA. Unmatched junction bases numbered 3, after V lost 5 bases and J lost 5 bases. DNA of the CDR3: TGTGCCAGCAGCCGTGGGACTAGCGAGACCCAGTACTTC. It codes for CASSRGTSETQYF.

V is TRBV6-5 and J is TRBJ2-1; D is possibly TRBD1 (6 bases). Germline values: CDR1 MNHEY, CDR2 SVGAGI. V lost 6 bases and J lost 5, with 14 bases in between. The CDR3 length is 14 residues. CDR3 DNA: TGTGCCAGCAGACGACAGGCGCTCAACAATGAGCAGTTCTTC. Translating it yields CASRRQALNNEQFF.

In nucleotides, the CDR3 is TGCGCCAGCAGCCCGGACATGATAGGTGGCTACACCTTC. Translation gives CASSPDMIGGYTF. The chain has TRBV5-1 and TRBJ1-2, with TRBD1 as a possible D gene (5 bases). This CDR3 has 13 residues. The V end lost 4 bases, the J end lost 7 bases, and 14 bases lay between the germline ends. The germline CDR1 and CDR2 sequences are SGHRS and YFSETQ.

The V call is TRBV9, the J call TRBJ1-3, with D perhaps matching TRBD1 (6 bases). The CDR3 loop spans 17 amino acids. CDR1 is SGDLS, CDR2 YYNGEE, per germline. Trimming took off 3 bases at V and 0 bases at J, with 16 bases between the two ends. The CDR3 sequence: CASSAGLGAISGNTIYF. In DNA, the CDR3 is TGTGCCAGCAGCGCCGGACTGGGGGCGATCTCTGGAAACACCATATATTTT.